This is a list of T cell receptor beta chains from one sample in a study of blood T cell repertoires in COVID-19. TCRdb's copy holds only in-frame clones and misses some; the assay was immunoSEQ multiplex PCR. Among 78,000 or so clones listed, approximately 89% were seen once. Sequencing was carried out using peripheral blood. The receptors were sampled from a man aged 45-60 years with active or convalescent COVID-19. The CDR3 runs from the conserved cysteine through the conserved F or W. The order of the fields is clone size, CDR3 length, J gene, D gene, V gene, CDR3 DNA, CDR3 protein. The D gene is left open where the match is weak. Size is stated for part of the rows, as once, few or many counts, or as a class when the clone is expanded.

NA | 18 | TRBJ2-3 | TRBD2 | TRBV25-1 | TGTGCCAGCAGTGAATATAGGTGGCAGGGAGGGGGCACAGATACGCAGTATTTT | CASSEYRWQGGGTDTQYF
NA | 13 | TRBJ2-5 | NA | TRBV5-5 | TGTGCCAGCAGCGGGACTCGGGGTGAGACCCAGTACTTC | CASSGTRGETQYF
NA | 12 | TRBJ1-1 | NA | TRBV29-1 | TGCAGCGTGATGAACGTTGGAGGTGAAGCTTTCTTT | CSVMNVGGEAFF
once | 16 | TRBJ1-3 | NA | TRBV9 | TGTGCCAGCAGCAGACCGGGACTGTACTCTGGAAACACCATATATTTT | CASSRPGLYSGNTIYF
NA | 16 | TRBJ2-3 | TRBD2 | TRBV24-1 | TGTGCCACCAGTGCCTATGGGGGGGGGAGTACAGATACGCAGTATTTT | CATSAYGGGSTDTQYF
NA | 14 | TRBJ1-2 | TRBD1 | TRBV5-6 | TGTGCCAGCAGCCGTTATGACAGGGAACGCGGCTACACCTTC | CASSRYDRERGYTF
NA | 16 | TRBJ1-5 | NA | TRBV11-2 | TGTGCCAGCAGCTTAGAACTACAGGGAGCAGGACAGCCCCAGCATTTT | CASSLELQGAGQPQHF
NA | 14 | TRBJ1-1 | TRBD1 | TRBV6-5 | TGTGCCAGCAGCCCCGGACAGGGAACCACTGAAGCTTTCTTT | CASSPGQGTTEAFF
NA | 14 | TRBJ1-6 | NA | TRBV3-1/TRBV3-2 | TGTGCCAGCAGCCAAGATAGGAGGGGCTCACCCCTCCACTTT | CASSQDRRGSPLHF
once | 18 | TRBJ1-1 | TRBD1 | TRBV30 | TGTGCCTGGAATAGGCGGCTGCAGGGGGTAACCATGAACACTGAAGCTTTCTTT | CAWNRRLQGVTMNTEAFF
NA | 15 | TRBJ2-5 | TRBD1 | TRBV5-1 | TGCGCCAGCAGCTTGGGACAGGGCACCCAAGAGACCCAGTACTTC | CASSLGQGTQETQYF
NA | 15 | TRBJ1-2 | NA | TRBV28 | TGTGCCAGCAGTCCCGGTGTGGAGTTTTTAGGTGGCTACACCTTC | CASSPGVEFLGGYTF
once | 14 | TRBJ1-1 | NA | TRBV19 | TGTGCCAGTAGTACCGTCTCAGGTAGCACTGAAGCTTTCTTT | CASSTVSGSTEAFF
NA | 11 | TRBJ2-3 | NA | TRBV20-1 | TGCAGTGCTAGGACTGACGATACGCAGTATTTT | CSARTDDTQYF
NA | 13 | TRBJ1-2 | NA | TRBV3-1/TRBV3-2 | TGTGCCAGCAGCCAAGGATACAGTCATGGCTACACCTTC | CASSQGYSHGYTF
NA | 15 | TRBJ1-5 | NA | TRBV15 | TGTGCCACCAGCACCGACAGAAGGTCCAATCAGCCCCAGCATTTT | CATSTDRRSNQPQHF
NA | 15 | TRBJ1-1 | TRBD1 | TRBV7-9 | TGTGCCAGCAGCGGAGGACAGGGGGCTGTCACTGAAGCTTTCTTT | CASSGGQGAVTEAFF
NA | 15 | TRBJ1-4 | NA | TRBV2 | TGTGCCAGCAGTGAACTGACGGTGGACTATGAAAAACTGTTTTTT | CASSELTVDYEKLFF
NA | 16 | TRBJ1-6 | TRBD1 | TRBV11-2 | TGTGCCAGCAGCTTGGACAGGGCGATTAGTAATTCACCCCTCCACTTT | CASSLDRAISNSPLHF
NA | 13 | TRBJ2-1 | NA | TRBV5-1 | TGCGCCAGCAGTTCGGGAGGGGGCGGTGAGCAGTTCTTC | CASSSGGGGEQFF
NA | 13 | TRBJ2-5 | TRBD1 | TRBV30 | TGTGCCTGGAGTGTAAAGGGGGCGGAGACCCAGTACTTC | CAWSVKGAETQYF
once | 13 | TRBJ1-6 | NA | TRBV12-3/TRBV12-4 | TGTGCCAGCAGTTCCGGACAGCCGGCATCCCTCCACTTT | CASSSGQPASLHF
NA | 14 | TRBJ2-7 | NA | TRBV28 | TGTGCCAGCAGTTTTGCGGGGCAACCCAACGAGCAGTACTTC | CASSFAGQPNEQYF
many | 13 | TRBJ1-4 | NA | TRBV3-1/TRBV3-2 | TGTGCCAGCAGCCCCGGGCCTAGGACATTTCGGTTTTTT | CASSPGPRTFRFF
NA | 13 | TRBJ1-5 | TRBD1 | TRBV6-5 | TGTGCCAGCAGGGACAGGGACAATCAGCCCCAGCATTTT | CASRDRDNQPQHF
NA | 15 | TRBJ1-2 | TRBD1 | TRBV6-5 | TGTGCCACCATATCAAGCCCGGGACAGAGCTATGGCTACACCTTC | CATISSPGQSYGYTF
NA | 17 | TRBJ1-3 | NA | TRBV4-2 | TGTGCCAGCAGCCGGGAGGTAGGGAGGGGGAATGGAAACACCATATATTTT | CASSREVGRGNGNTIYF
NA | 13 | TRBJ1-5 | NA | TRBV3-1/TRBV3-2 | TGTGCCAGCAGCCGGGCAAGAAATCAGCCCCAGCATTTT | CASSRARNQPQHF
NA | 14 | TRBJ2-5 | NA | TRBV19 | TGTGCCAGTAGTAGGTTTGCAGATCAAGAGACCCAGTACTTC | CASSRFADQETQYF
few | 15 | TRBJ1-6 | NA | TRBV7-9 | TGTGCCAGCAGCTTAGGATCGCCGGGGAATTCACCCCTCCACTTT | CASSLGSPGNSPLHF
once | 13 | TRBJ2-7 | TRBD2 | TRBV6-5 | TGTGCCAGCAGACTAGCGGGGGATGATGAGCAGTACTTC | CASRLAGDDEQYF
NA | 13 | TRBJ2-5 | NA | TRBV9 | TGTGCCAGCGCAGCCAGCGAACAAGAGACCCAGTACTTC | CASAASEQETQYF
NA | 16 | TRBJ1-1 | NA | TRBV5-1 | TGCGCCAGCAGCTCAACAACGGGGGGGTATGGAACTGAAGCTTTCTTT | CASSSTTGGYGTEAFF
NA | 16 | TRBJ1-1 | NA | TRBV29-1 | TGCAGCGCGAGCGGTGGACTCACGAGGCTGAACACTGGAGCTTTCTTT | CSASGGLTRLNTGAFF
NA | 16 | TRBJ2-1 | NA | TRBV6-4 | TGTGCCAGCGACCTGTCAGTATTTCTAGCGCTGGATGAGCAGTTCTTC | CASDLSVFLALDEQFF
NA | 15 | TRBJ2-1 | NA | TRBV5-1 | TGCGCCAGCAGCTTGGACAGGAGCTCCTACAATGAGCAGTTCTTC | CASSLDRSSYNEQFF
NA | 13 | TRBJ1-2 | TRBD1 | TRBV10-3 | TGTGCCATCAGTGAGGGGACAGAATATGGCTACACCTTC | CAISEGTEYGYTF
once | 15 | TRBJ1-4 | TRBD1 | TRBV28 | TGTGCCAGCAGCCAAACAGGGGCGACTAATGAAAAACTGTTTTTT | CASSQTGATNEKLFF
NA | 12 | TRBJ1-2 | NA | TRBV29-1 | TGCGCCATTGAAATGGCAGGGGAAGGCTACACCTTC | CAIEMAGEGYTF
NA | 18 | TRBJ2-6 | NA | TRBV7-2 | TGTGCCAGCGGCACATTAGGAGCAGTCCTCTCTGGGGCCAACGTCCTGACTTTC | CASGTLGAVLSGANVLTF
once | 13 | TRBJ1-2 | TRBD1 | TRBV18 | TGTGCCAGCTCACCAACAGGGGGCGAGGGCTACACCTTC | CASSPTGGEGYTF
NA | 14 | TRBJ1-3 | NA | TRBV13 | TGTGCCAGCAGCCCCGCGGTCTCTGGAAACACCATATATTTT | CASSPAVSGNTIYF
NA | 12 | TRBJ1-1 | TRBD1 | TRBV19 | TGTGCCACTAAGGGACAGGGGTCTGAAGCTTTCTTT | CATKGQGSEAFF